This T cell receptor beta chain emerged from a study of T cell responses to AZD1222 COVID-19 vaccine. General study results and limits: There were vaccine-associated CD4 TCRs across spike, dominant at 160-218 and 743-854. Within unmutated variant regions lay the reported targets of nearly half of spike-specific TCRs.

This clone was seen a single time. Its specificity is not known. J was trimmed by 5 bases and V by 5 bases; bases with no gene match: 8. CDR3 length equals 15 residues. Germline V CDR1 and CDR2: LNHDA, SQIVND (reference sequence). Profiling relied on immunoSEQ multiplex PCR, and the TCRdb table lists in-frame clones only, not all of them. The repertoire consists of 60,000 to 90,000 clones, with roughly 91% occurring once and the leading ten covering about 17%. Sequencing was performed on peripheral blood, taken 28 days after the second AZD1222 dose. This receptor was identified in an adult who received the AZD1222 COVID-19 vaccine. The V and J genes are TRBV19 and TRBJ2-2; TRBD1 matches 7 bases. The CDR3 DNA reads TGTGCCAGTAGTGTGGGACAGAGGGGAACCGGGGAGCTGTTTTTT. Translating it yields CASSVGQRGTGELFF.